The present T cell receptor beta chain was sequenced within a study of blood T cell repertoires in COVID-19. Only in-frame clones appear in the TCRdb table, and some are missing; sequencing was by immunoSEQ multiplex PCR. The table lists 250,000 to 400,000 clones, roughly 90% of them singletons. The sequence came from a woman aged 25 to 39 with COVID-19, enrolled during active disease. Sequences were obtained from peripheral blood.

CDR3 in amino acids: CASSLDTPSRETQYF. DNA of the CDR3: TGCGCCAGCAGCTTGGATACCCCGAGTCGGGAGACCCAGTACTTC. The rearrangement links TRBV5-1 to TRBJ2-5; no reliable D call. CDR3 length equals 15 residues. Trimming left V 0 bases short and J 5 bases short, with 14 bases between. The germline V gene encodes CDR1 SGHRS and CDR2 YFSETQ.